Here is one T cell receptor (beta chain) with its context. The antigen is unknown. Donors comprised healthy HIV-negative adults lacking recent acute infections or vaccinations. The protocol was immunoSEQ multiplex PCR, while the TCRdb copy is restricted to in-frame clones and leaves out a portion. The top ten clones hold 0.13% of a sample with more than 2 million clones, approximately 95% of them seen once. This specimen belongs to a study of shared clonotypes between healthy human individuals. Study outcomes and limitations: Clonotype sharing across a few donors was observed for around 5.1% of naive CD4 clonotypes.

Trimming left V 4 bases short and J 1 base short, with 14 bases between. The CDR3 spans 15 residues. The germline V gene has CDR1 SGHRS and CDR2 YFSETQ. Sequences were obtained from naive CD4+ T cells sorted from blood. This sample's subset: CD45RA+ positively selected. The chain links TRBV5-1 to TRBJ1-1, with D perhaps matching TRBD1 (5 bases). The sequence was obtained from a man aged 18 to 30 in good health. The CDR3 loop reads CASSDHGGPNTEAFF. The CDR3, as DNA: TGCGCCAGCAGCGACCACGGGGGACCGAACACTGAAGCTTTCTTT.